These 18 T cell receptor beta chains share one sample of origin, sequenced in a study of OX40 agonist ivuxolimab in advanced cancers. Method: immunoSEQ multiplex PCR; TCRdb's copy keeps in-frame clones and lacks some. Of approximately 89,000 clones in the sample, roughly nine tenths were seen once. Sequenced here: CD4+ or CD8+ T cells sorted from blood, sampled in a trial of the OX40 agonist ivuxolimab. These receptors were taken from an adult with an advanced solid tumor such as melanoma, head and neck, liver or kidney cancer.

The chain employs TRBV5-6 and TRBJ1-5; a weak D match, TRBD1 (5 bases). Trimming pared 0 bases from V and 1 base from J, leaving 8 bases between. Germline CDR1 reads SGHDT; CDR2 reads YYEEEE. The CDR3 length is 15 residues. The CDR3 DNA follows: TGTGCCAGCAGCTTGGGGGACCGCAGCAATCAGCCCCAGCATTTT. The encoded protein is CASSLGDRSNQPQHF.

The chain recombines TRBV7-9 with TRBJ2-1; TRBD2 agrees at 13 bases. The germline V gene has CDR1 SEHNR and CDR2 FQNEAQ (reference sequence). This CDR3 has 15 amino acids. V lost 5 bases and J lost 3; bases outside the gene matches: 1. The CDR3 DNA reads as TGTGCCAGCAGCGGACTAGCGGGAGACTACAATGAGCAGTTCTTC. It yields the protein CASSGLAGDYNEQFF.

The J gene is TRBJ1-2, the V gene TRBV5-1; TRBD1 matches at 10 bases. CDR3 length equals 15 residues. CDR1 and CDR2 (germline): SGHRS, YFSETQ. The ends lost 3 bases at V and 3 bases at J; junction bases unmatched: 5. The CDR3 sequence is CASSSGTGEHYGYTF. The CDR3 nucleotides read TGCGCCAGCAGCTCCGGGACAGGGGAGCACTATGGCTACACCTTC.

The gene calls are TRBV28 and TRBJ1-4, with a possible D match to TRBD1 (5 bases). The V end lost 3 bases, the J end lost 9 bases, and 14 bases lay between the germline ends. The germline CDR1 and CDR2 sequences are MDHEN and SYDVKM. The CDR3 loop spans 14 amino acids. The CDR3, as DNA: TGTGCCAGCAGTTTTCTCCGACAGAACCAAAAACTGTTTTTT. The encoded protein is CASSFLRQNQKLFF.

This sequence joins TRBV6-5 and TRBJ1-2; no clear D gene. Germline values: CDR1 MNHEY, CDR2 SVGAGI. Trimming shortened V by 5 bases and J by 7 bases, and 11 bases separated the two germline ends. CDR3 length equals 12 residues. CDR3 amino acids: CASSTQMGGYTF. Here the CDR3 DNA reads TGTGCCAGCAGTACTCAGATGGGTGGCTACACCTTC.

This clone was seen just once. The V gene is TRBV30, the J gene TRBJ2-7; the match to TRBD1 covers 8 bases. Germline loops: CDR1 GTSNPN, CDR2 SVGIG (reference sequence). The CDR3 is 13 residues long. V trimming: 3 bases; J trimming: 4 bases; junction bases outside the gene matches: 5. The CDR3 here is CAWRQGVIYEQYF. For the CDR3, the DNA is TGTGCCTGGAGACAGGGGGTTATATACGAGCAGTACTTC.

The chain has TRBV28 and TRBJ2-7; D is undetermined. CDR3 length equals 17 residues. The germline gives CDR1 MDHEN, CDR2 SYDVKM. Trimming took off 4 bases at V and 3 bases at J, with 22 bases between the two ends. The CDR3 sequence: CASSSPQGSLSLYEQYF. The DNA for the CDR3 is TGTGCCAGCAGTTCCCCTCAAGGCTCCCTTTCCCTCTACGAGCAGTACTTC. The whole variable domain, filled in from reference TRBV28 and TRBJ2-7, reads DVKVTQSSRYLVKRTGEKVFLECVQDMDHENMFWYRQDPGLGLRLIYFSYDVKMKEKGDIPEGYSVSREKKERFSLILESASTNQTSMYLCASSSPQGSLSLYEQYFGPGTRLTVT.

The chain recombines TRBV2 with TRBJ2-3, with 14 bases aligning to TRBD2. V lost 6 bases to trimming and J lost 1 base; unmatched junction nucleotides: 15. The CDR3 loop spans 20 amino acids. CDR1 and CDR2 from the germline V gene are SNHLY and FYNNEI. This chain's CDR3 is CASRGGTPGLAGGGTDTQYF. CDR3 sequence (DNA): TGTGCCAGCAGGGGGGGGACACCAGGACTAGCGGGAGGAGGCACAGATACGCAGTATTTT.

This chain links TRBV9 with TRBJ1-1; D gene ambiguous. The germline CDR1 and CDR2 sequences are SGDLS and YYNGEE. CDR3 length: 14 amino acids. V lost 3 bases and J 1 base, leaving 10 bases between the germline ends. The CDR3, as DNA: TGTGCCAGCAGCGAGGGTTCGGGGAACACTGAAGCTTTCTTT. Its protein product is CASSEGSGNTEAFF.

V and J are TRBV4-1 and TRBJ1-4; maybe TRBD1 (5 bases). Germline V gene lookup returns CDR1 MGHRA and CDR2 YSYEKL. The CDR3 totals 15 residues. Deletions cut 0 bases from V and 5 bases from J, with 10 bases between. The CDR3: CASSQDLNRNEKLFF. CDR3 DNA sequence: TGCGCCAGCAGCCAAGATCTGAACAGGAATGAAAAACTGTTTTTT.

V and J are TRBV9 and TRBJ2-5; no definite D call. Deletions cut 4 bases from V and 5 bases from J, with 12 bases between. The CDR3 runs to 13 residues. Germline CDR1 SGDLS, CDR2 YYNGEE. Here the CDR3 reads CASSTLSVETQYF. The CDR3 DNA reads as TGTGCCAGCAGCACCCTCTCGGTGGAGACCCAGTACTTC.

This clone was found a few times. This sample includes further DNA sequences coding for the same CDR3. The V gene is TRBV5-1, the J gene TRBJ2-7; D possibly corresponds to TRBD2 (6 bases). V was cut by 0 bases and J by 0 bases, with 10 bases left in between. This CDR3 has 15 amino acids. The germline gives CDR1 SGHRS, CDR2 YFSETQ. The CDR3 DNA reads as TGCGCCAGCAGCTTGGCGGCGGGGAGCTCCTACGAGCAGTACTTC. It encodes CASSLAAGSSYEQYF.

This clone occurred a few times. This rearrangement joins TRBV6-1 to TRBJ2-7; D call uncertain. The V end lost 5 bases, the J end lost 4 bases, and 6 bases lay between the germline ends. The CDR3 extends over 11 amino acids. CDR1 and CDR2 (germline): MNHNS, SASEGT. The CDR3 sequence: CASSSQYEQYF. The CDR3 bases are TGTGCCAGCAGTTCACAGTACGAGCAGTACTTC.

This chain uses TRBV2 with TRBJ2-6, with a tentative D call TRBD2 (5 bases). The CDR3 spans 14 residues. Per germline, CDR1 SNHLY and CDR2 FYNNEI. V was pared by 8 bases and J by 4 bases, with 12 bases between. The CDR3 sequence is CASGRGGGANVLTF. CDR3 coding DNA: TGTGCCAGCGGTCGGGGTGGAGGGGCCAACGTCCTGACTTTC.

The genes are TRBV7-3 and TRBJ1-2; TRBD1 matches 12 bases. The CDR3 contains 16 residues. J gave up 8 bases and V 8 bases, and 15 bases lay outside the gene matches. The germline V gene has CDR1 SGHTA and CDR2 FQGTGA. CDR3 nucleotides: TGTGCCAGCGCACCGGGACAGGGGGCAAGAGGAAGAGGCTACACCTTC. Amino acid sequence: CASAPGQGARGRGYTF. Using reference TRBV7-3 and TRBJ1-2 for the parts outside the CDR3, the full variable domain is GAGVSQTPSNKVTEKGKYVELRCDPISGHTALYWYRQSLGQGPEFLIYFQGTGAADDSGLPNDRFFAVRPEGSVSTLKIQRTERGDSAVYLCASAPGQGARGRGYTFGSGTRLTVV.

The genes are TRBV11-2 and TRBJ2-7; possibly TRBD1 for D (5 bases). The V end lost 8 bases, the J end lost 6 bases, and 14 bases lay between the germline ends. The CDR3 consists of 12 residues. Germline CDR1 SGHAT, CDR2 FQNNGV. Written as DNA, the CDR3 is TGTGCCAGCGCCGCAGGGTCGGGCGAGCAGTACTTC. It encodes CASAAGSGEQYF.

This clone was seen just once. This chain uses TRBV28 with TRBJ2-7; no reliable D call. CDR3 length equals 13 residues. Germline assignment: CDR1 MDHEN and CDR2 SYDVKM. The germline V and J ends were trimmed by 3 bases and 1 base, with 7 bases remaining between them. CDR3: CASSFIQSYEQYF. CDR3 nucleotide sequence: TGTGCCAGCAGTTTTATTCAGTCCTACGAGCAGTACTTC.

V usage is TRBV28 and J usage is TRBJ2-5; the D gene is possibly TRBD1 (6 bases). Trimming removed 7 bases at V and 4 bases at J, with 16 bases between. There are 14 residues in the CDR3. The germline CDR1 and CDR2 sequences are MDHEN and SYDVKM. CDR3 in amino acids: CASTLLGAGETQYF. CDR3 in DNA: TGTGCCAGCACCCTTTTGGGGGCGGGAGAGACCCAGTACTTC.